One sample yielded the 18 T cell receptor beta chains listed below, sequenced in a study of blood T cell repertoires in COVID-19. Sequencing used immunoSEQ multiplex PCR; TCRdb keeps in-frame clones, though not all of them. Of roughly 250,000 clones listed, under 85% are singletons. Sequencing was done on a sample of peripheral blood. The receptors come from a woman aged 40 to 55 with active or convalescent COVID-19.

This clone has only one observation. The genes are TRBV6-5 and TRBJ2-6, with TRBD1 identical over 7 bases. The CDR3 has 15 amino acids. V lost 4 bases and J lost 4; bases outside the gene matches: 4. Germline lookup yields CDR1 MNHEY and CDR2 SVGAGI. The CDR3 DNA follows: TGTGCCAGCAGTTCGACAGGGTCGGGGGCCAACGTCCTGACTTTC. This sequence encodes CASSSTGSGANVLTF.

J is TRBJ1-2 and V is TRBV29-1; D uncertain. V gave up 4 bases and J gave up 8 bases, with 11 bases separating them. The CDR3 is made up of 11 amino acids. Germline-derived CDR1 and CDR2 are SQVTM and ANQGSEA. CDR3 loop: CSVGPGRGYTF. The CDR3 bases are TGCAGCGTTGGGCCAGGCAGAGGCTACACCTTC. The variable domain in full, with the rest retrieved from reference TRBV29-1 and TRBJ1-2, is SAVISQKPSRDICQRGTSLTIQCQVDSQVTMMFWYRQQPGQSLTLIATANQGSEATYESGFVIDKFPISRPNLTFSTLTVSNMSPEDSSIYLCSVGPGRGYTFGSGTRLTVV.

The chain is built from TRBV5-4 and TRBJ2-7; 9 nucleotides match TRBD2. The CDR3 extends over 19 amino acids. V lost 0 bases and J lost 0; bases outside the gene matches: 13. The germline V gene has CDR1 SGHNT and CDR2 YYREEE (reference sequence). CDR3 DNA: TGTGCCAGCAGCTTGGGTGGGACGGCGGGACTAGCCAGCTCCTACGAGCAGTACGTC. Protein sequence: CASSLGGTAGLASSYEQYV.

CDR3 DNA sequence: TGTGCCAGCTCACAAAACCGGGGACAAGAGACCCAGTACTTC. This translates into CASSQNRGQETQYF. This chain joins TRBV18 and TRBJ2-5; perhaps TRBD2 as D (5 bases). Trimming shortened V by 4 bases and J by 2 bases, and 11 bases separated the two germline ends. Germline lookup yields CDR1 KGHSH and CDR2 LQKENI. This CDR3 has 14 residues.

The chain carries TRBV29-1 and TRBJ1-3; possible D gene TRBD1, 6 bases. Germline V gene data show CDR1 as SQVTM and CDR2 as ANQGSEA. The CDR3 consists of 13 residues. V was clipped by 2 bases and J by 2 bases, with 7 bases between them. The CDR3 DNA sequence: TGCAGCGTTGAAAGGGGGACTGGAAACACCATATATTTT. Protein sequence: CSVERGTGNTIYF.

The chain recombines TRBV20-1 with TRBJ1-6; D remains ambiguous. This CDR3 has 10 amino acids. The germline V gene encodes CDR1 DFQATT and CDR2 SNEGSKA (reference sequence). The V and J ends lost 3 bases and 11 bases respectively, with 5 bases between them. The CDR3 sequence is CSARKPPLHF. The CDR3 DNA reads TGCAGTGCTAGGAAGCCACCCCTCCACTTT.

V usage is TRBV6-1 and J usage is TRBJ1-6, with D possibly matching TRBD1 (6 bases). The ends were cut back, 1 base at V and 14 bases at J, with 9 bases in the middle. The CDR3 covers 12 residues. The germline CDR1 and CDR2 sequences are MNHNS and SASEGT. CDR3 region: CASSEVGASLHF. The DNA of the CDR3 is TGTGCCAGCAGTGAAGTGGGGGCCTCCCTCCACTTT.

This rearrangement joins TRBV5-1 to TRBJ1-2; D call uncertain. Between the trimmed V and J ends, which lost 0 bases and 7 bases, there was a span of 13 bases. There are 14 residues in the CDR3. CDR1 and CDR2 from the germline V gene are SGHRS and YFSETQ. This CDR3 is CASSLDGPRAGYTF. In DNA form, the CDR3 reads TGCGCCAGCAGCTTGGATGGGCCGAGGGCTGGCTACACCTTC.

The rearrangement links TRBV19 to TRBJ2-3; D is perhaps TRBD2 (7 bases). Germline V lookup: CDR1 LNHDA, CDR2 SQIVND (reference sequence). V lost 5 bases and J lost 1, with 16 bases in between. The CDR3 sequence is 16 residues long. The CDR3, as DNA: TGTGCCAGTAGTTCCATGAAGGGGGGGGGCACAGATACGCAGTATTTT. It is translated as CASSSMKGGGTDTQYF. Full variable domain (remainder filled in from reference TRBV19 and TRBJ2-3): DGGITQSPKYLFRKEGQNVTLSCEQNLNHDAMYWYRQDPGQGLRLIYYSQIVNDFQKGDIAEGYSVSREKKESFPLTVTSAQKNPTAFYLCASSSMKGGGTDTQYFGPGTRLTVL.

The gene calls are TRBV3-1 (or the pseudogene TRBV3-2) and TRBJ2-2, with 9 bases identical to TRBD1. The CDR3 sequence is 17 residues long. Per germline, CDR1 LGHDT and CDR2 YNNKEL (reference sequence). J was trimmed by 1 base and V by 4 bases; bases with no gene match: 7. CDR3 coding DNA: TGTGCCAGCAGCCCGCTCGACAGGGGGTGGAACACCGGGGAGCTGTTTTTT. Its protein is CASSPLDRGWNTGELFF.

Only one count was recorded for this clone. This sequence joins TRBV6-5 and TRBJ1-1; 8 nucleotides align to TRBD1. CDR1 MNHEY and CDR2 SVGAGI come from the germline V gene. The V gene end was trimmed by 4 bases and the J gene end by 1 base; junction bases not matched to a gene: 2. CDR3 length equals 14 residues. CDR3: CASSSTGANTEAFF. The CDR3 bases are TGTGCCAGCAGTTCGACAGGGGCGAACACTGAAGCTTTCTTT.

The rearrangement links TRBV28 to TRBJ1-1, with 7 bases lining up with TRBD1. Looked up from germline, CDR1 is MDHEN and CDR2 is SYDVKM. This CDR3 has 14 amino acids. V lost 6 bases, J lost 6 bases, and 10 bases stayed unmatched. The CDR3 sequence is CASSPYRDSSEAFF. The CDR3 DNA sequence: TGTGCCAGCAGCCCATACAGGGACAGTTCTGAAGCTTTCTTT.

This chain uses TRBV27 with TRBJ1-2; 7 bases map to TRBD1. CDR1 and CDR2 (germline): MNHEY, SMNVEV (reference sequence). CDR3 length equals 14 residues. The trim removed 6 bases at V and 4 bases at J, leaving 8 bases unmatched. CDR3 sequence reads: CASSPSGGPYGYTF. As DNA, the CDR3 is TGTGCCAGCAGCCCTTCAGGGGGGCCCTATGGCTACACCTTC.

In DNA form, the CDR3 reads TGTGCCAGCAGTGGGGCAGACCTTAGCAATCAGCCCCAGCATTTT. This gives the protein CASSGADLSNQPQHF. This rearrangement joins TRBV2 to TRBJ1-5; no firm D call. The CDR3 runs to 15 residues. Trimming shortened V by 4 bases and J by 0 bases, and 10 bases separated the two germline ends. Germline CDR1 is SNHLY and CDR2 is FYNNEI.

V and J are TRBV4-2 and TRBJ1-4; D may be TRBD1 (5 bases). Trimming left V 1 base short and J 3 bases short, with 12 bases between. Germline-derived CDR1 and CDR2 are LGHNA and YNFKEQ. This CDR3 has 16 amino acids. The CDR3 reads CASSQAEGTSNEKLFF. CDR3 nucleotides: TGTGCCAGCAGCCAAGCGGAAGGGACTTCTAATGAAAAACTGTTTTTT.

V and J are TRBV2 and TRBJ2-1, with TRBD2 matching 8 bases. In germline, CDR1 is SNHLY, CDR2 FYNNEI. The V gene end was trimmed by 6 bases and the J gene end by 0 bases; junction bases not matched to a gene: 10. The CDR3 runs to 17 residues. CDR3 sequence: CASRPSSGLSSYNEQFF. The CDR3 nucleotides read TGTGCCAGCAGGCCCTCTAGCGGGCTTAGCTCCTACAATGAGCAGTTCTTC.

The V gene is TRBV28, the J gene TRBJ2-1, with 15 positions matching TRBD2. Per the germline V gene, CDR1 is MDHEN and CDR2 is SYDVKM. V lost 6 bases, J lost 6 bases, and 9 bases stayed unmatched. The length of the CDR3 is 17 residues. The CDR3 spells CASRGNLGLAGGNEQFF. Written as DNA, the CDR3 is TGTGCCAGCAGGGGGAACCTGGGACTAGCGGGGGGCAATGAGCAGTTCTTC.

This sequence joins TRBV9 and TRBJ2-3; 7 bases map to TRBD1. This CDR3 comprises 14 residues. J gave up 4 bases and V 0 bases, and 2 bases lay outside the gene matches. CDR1 SGDLS and CDR2 YYNGEE come from the germline V gene. The CDR3 loop is CASSVATGPDTQYF. DNA for the CDR3: TGTGCCAGCAGCGTAGCGACAGGGCCAGATACGCAGTATTTT.